This TCR beta chain was sequenced during a study of CD8+ T cells in alopecia areata. Overall study context: Treatment comprised oral tofacitinib, 5 to 10 mg twice daily, in treated patients. Study-level points and caveats: Compared with mice, patients displayed less clear TCR sharing, possibly for HLA-related reasons.

Those with alopecia areata gave lesional scalp punch biopsies and peripheral blood. In the case of this clone: Its target is not known.

The germline CDR1 and CDR2 sequences are MNHNS and SASEGT. The CDR3 has 13 amino acids. V was trimmed by 3 bases and J by 2 bases, leaving 7 bases between them. RNA was isolated and reverse transcribed to cDNA, the sequencing template. TCRdb's copy holds only in-frame clones and misses some; the assay was immunoSEQ multiplex PCR. The sample lists under 20,000 clones, around 66% occurring once. This TCR came from a human donor with alopecia areata. The V gene is TRBV6-1, the J gene TRBJ1-1; D gene uncertain. Source: skin, taken at week 0. CDR3 bases: TGTGCCAGCAGTGAGACCCTTAACACTGAAGCTTTCTTT. It yields the protein CASSETLNTEAFF.